The clone carrying this T cell receptor beta chain was counted only a few times. This entry comes from a study of T cells in Graves' hyperthyroidism and ophthalmopathy. V was pared by 0 bases and J by 3 bases, with 7 bases of the junction left unmatched. The germline V gene has CDR1 MGHRA and CDR2 YSYEKL. The CDR3 loop spans 16 amino acids. Researchers took RNA transcripts and amplified the TCR beta CDR3 regions from them. With the HTBI primer set, the TCR CDR3 went through a first round of RT-PCR. One entry per CDR3 protein results from TCRdb running MiXCR on the multiplex PCR reads. The sample holds roughly 360,000 distinct CDR3 sequences, roughly 12% seen once. Around 9.9 ml of fresh peripheral blood supplied the PBMCs.

Sequenced: blood. This receptor was obtained from a young man with Graves' hyperthyroidism that later progressed to Graves' ophthalmopathy. V is TRBV4-1 and J is TRBJ1-2; 7 bases map to TRBD1. CDR3 bases: TGCGCCAGCAGCCAAGATACACAGGGGACCTACTATGGCTACACCTTC. This codes for CASSQDTQGTYYGYTF.